This T cell receptor (beta chain) comes out of a study of technical replicates of blood from a few donors. This CDR3 has 14 amino acids. Per the germline V gene, CDR1 is MDHEN and CDR2 is SYDVKM. Clones were sequenced by immunoSEQ multiplex PCR, and TCRdb holds only the in-frame ones, with some missing. The data contain more than 80,000 clones, 95% to 97% of them seen just once; the ten biggest clones take up approximately 0.3%. This clone occurred once. The sequenced sample was T cells isolated from PBMCs. The J gene is TRBJ2-5, the V gene TRBV28; perhaps TRBD2 as D (6 bases). The DNA end lines up better with TRBJ2-7; the J call may be wrong. The receptor's source is a human donor in good health. The CDR3 here is CASSLAGRTYEQYF. The CDR3 region has the DNA TGTGCCAGCAGTTTGGCTGGGAGGACCTACGAGCAGTACTTC.